The present entry profiles one TCR beta chain with its context. The sample is drawn from a study of blood T cell repertoires in COVID-19. At the level of the study: The United States, Italy and Spain supplied acute and convalescent COVID-19 samples. The cDNA or gDNA used as material had been derived from T cells, B-cell-depleted T cells, or PBMCs.

Germline V lookup: CDR1 SGHNT, CDR2 YYREEE (reference sequence). The V end was cut by 4 bases, the J end by 4 bases, with 11 bases between. This CDR3 is 13 amino acids long. In the authors' methods: Reference gene primer amplification gave estimated nucleated cell counts. Profiling relied on immunoSEQ multiplex PCR, and the TCRdb table lists in-frame clones only, not all of them. The V and J calls and the clone size are those of that table, but D and trimming were determined from the DNA. The sample has about 180,000 clones, roughly 77% seen once. This sequence joins TRBV5-4 and TRBJ1-2; D is ambiguous. The sample comprised peripheral blood. The source of this sequence is a woman of 80 years or more with COVID-19, enrolled during active disease. The CDR3 region is CASSTEGGYGYTF. The CDR3 nucleotides read TGTGCCAGCAGCACGGAGGGAGGCTATGGCTACACCTTC. Filled out from reference TRBV5-4 and TRBJ1-2, the complete variable domain reads ETGVTQSPTHLIKTRGQQVTLRCSSQSGHNTVSWYQQALGQGPQFIFQYYREEENGRGNFPPRFSGLQFPNYSSELNVNALELDDSALYLCASSTEGGYGYTFGSGTRLTVV.